This record covers a single TCR beta chain. Its antigen specificity is not known. No qualities accompany the bases; no much larger clone lies one base away. The sample comes from a study of blood T cell repertoires in COVID-19 (dated by TCRdb to 2018 to 2020). Broadly, across the study: Samples from collaborators originated in the United States, Italy and Spain and spanned both the acute and convalescent phases of COVID-19. The prospective study material was composed of cDNA or gDNA derived from T cells, B-cell-depleted T cells, or PBMCs. Where HLA class I and class II types were available, the types were taken from metadata supplied by the sample provider, not from assay-based typing. The repertoires were made available in a free public database intended to serve as a resource for research on the immune response to SARS-CoV-2. Subjects who had been exposed to COVID-19, were actively infected with it, or had recovered from it provided the deeply sampled blood TCRbeta repertoires that made up the dataset. The sample metadata nearly always contained a de-identified subject ID, COVID-19 status, age in years and sex. Samples were obtained from the ongoing ImmuneRACE study (first 160 participants) and from some 1,300 subjects provided by 6 global collaborators. On the study overall, not on this receptor specifically: The amount of clinical and demographic metadata varied by source and participant and was provided uncurated.

Collaborating institutions collected whole blood in K2EDTA tubes following their own protocols. For TCRbeta analysis, collaborator samples were shipped as frozen whole blood, as isolated PBMCs, or as DNA extracted from either sample type. TCRbeta CDR3 regions were amplified from genomic DNA by means of the immunoSEQ Assay, a bias-controlled multiplex PCR. The paper's data handling went like this. The number of nucleated cells in each sample was estimated from the amplification of reference gene primers within the assay. To quantify the absolute abundance of each unique TCRbeta CDR3 rearrangement, sequence reads were collapsed and filtered. For each sample, productive Simpson clonality was calculated as the square root of Simpson's diversity index across productive rearrangements. In TCRdb, the immuneACCESS table is reduced to in-frame sequences with V and J assigned. These tables do not hold every clone; where another copy was compared, an unresolved V gene accounts for under half, and the others remain unexplained. V and J calls plus clone size are reproduced from that table; the DNA served to infer D and trimming. Recorded for this sample are roughly 160,000 clones; 86% of them occurred a single time. The leading ten clones occupy roughly 0.99% of the sample.

Relative to germline, V is missing 2 bases and J is missing 8 bases, with 5 bases of the junction outside any gene match. From the cysteine up to the phenylalanine, the CDR3 has a length of 12 residues. Here the CDR3 DNA is all that survives: 36 bases in frame from base 1. The germline V gene sets CDR1 to SQVTM and CDR2 to ANQGSEA. Sequenced: peripheral blood. The V gene is TRBV29-1 and the J gene is TRBJ1-2; 7 junctional bases match TRBD1. This clonotype was sampled from a man between 18 and 35 years old with acute or convalescent COVID-19. The CDR3 protein: CSVEQGVRGYTF. In nucleotides, the sequence is TGCAGCGTTGAACAGGGGGTGAGGGGCTACACCTTC.